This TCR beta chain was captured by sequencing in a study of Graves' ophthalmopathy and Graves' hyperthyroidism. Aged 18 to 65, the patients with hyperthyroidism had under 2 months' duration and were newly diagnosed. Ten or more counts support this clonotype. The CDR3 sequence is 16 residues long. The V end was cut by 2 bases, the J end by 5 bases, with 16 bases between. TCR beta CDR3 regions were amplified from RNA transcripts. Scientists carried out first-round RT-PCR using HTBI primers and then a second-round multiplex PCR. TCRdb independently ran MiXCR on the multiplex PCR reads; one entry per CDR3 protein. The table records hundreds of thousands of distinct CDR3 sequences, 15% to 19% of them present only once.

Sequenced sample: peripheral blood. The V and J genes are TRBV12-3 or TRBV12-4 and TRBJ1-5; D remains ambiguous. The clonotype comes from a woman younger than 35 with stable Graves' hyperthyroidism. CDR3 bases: TGTGCCAGCAGTTTAATGGGTTTACGGTACGATCAGCCCCAGCATTTT. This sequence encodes CASSLMGLRYDQPQHF.